The 18 T cell receptor beta chains presented below share a single source sample, sequenced in a study of long-term antiretroviral therapy in people with HIV. Running of the v3.0 immunoSEQ assay took place at survey level. Only in-frame clones appear in the TCRdb table, and some are missing; sequencing was by immunoSEQ multiplex PCR. The sample contains under 25,000 clones, over 70% of which appear only once. This specimen consisted of unsorted PBMCs, obtained 0.5 years before starting antiretroviral therapy. These receptor sequences come from a man aged 18 to 29 with HIV.

V is TRBV5-4 and J is TRBJ2-7; D remains ambiguous. Looked up from germline, CDR1 is SGHNT and CDR2 is YYREEE (reference sequence). Trimming removed 2 bases from V and 2 bases from J, with 11 bases in between. The length of the CDR3 is 14 residues. The CDR3 sequence: CASSFKQNPYEQYF. For the CDR3, the DNA is TGTGCCAGCAGCTTCAAACAGAACCCCTACGAGCAGTACTTC.

The J gene is TRBJ1-2, the V gene TRBV27, with 7 positions matching TRBD1. Per the germline V gene, CDR1 is MNHEY and CDR2 is SMNVEV (reference sequence). The junction had 1 base not matched to a gene; V was cut back by 2 bases and J by 4 bases. The CDR3 loop spans 13 amino acids. CDR3 nucleotides: TGTGCCAGCAGTTTACGGACAGGCTATGGCTACACCTTC. This encodes CASSLRTGYGYTF.

The chain uses TRBV5-1 and TRBJ2-1; possibly TRBD2 for D (6 bases). Germline V gives CDR1 SGHRS, CDR2 YFSETQ. The CDR3 contains 13 residues. V lost 0 bases to trimming and J lost 7 bases, with 8 bases between them. CDR3 amino acids: CASSLARGNEQFF. CDR3 in DNA: TGCGCCAGCAGCTTGGCCCGGGGGAATGAGCAGTTCTTC.

The chain couples TRBV7-8 to TRBJ1-5, with 7 bases aligning to TRBD1. CDR3 length: 16 amino acids. CDR1 SGHVS and CDR2 FQNEAQ come from the germline V gene. J was trimmed by 3 bases and V by 2 bases; bases with no gene match: 7. The CDR3 spells CASSLSRTGPNQPQHF. CDR3 bases: TGTGCCAGCAGCTTATCCCGGACAGGCCCCAATCAGCCCCAGCATTTT.

This clone came up once. The chain combines TRBV4-1 with TRBJ2-7; 7 nucleotides line up with TRBD2. The CDR3 covers 14 residues. Trimming removed 4 bases from V and 3 bases from J; junction bases left unmatched: 6. Germline CDR1 reads MGHRA; CDR2 reads YSYEKL. The CDR3 protein is CASSLRGTYYEQYF. The CDR3 coding sequence is TGCGCCAGCAGCCTGCGGGGGACTTACTACGAGCAGTACTTC.

This clone turned up a few times. V and J are TRBV19 and TRBJ1-2, with D possibly TRBD1 on 6 matching bases. This CDR3 spans 15 amino acids. CDR1 is LNHDA and CDR2 is SQIVND in the germline V gene (reference sequence). Deletions cut 5 bases from V and 0 bases from J, with 13 bases between. This CDR3 is CASSPTGSTNYGYTF. The CDR3 DNA sequence: TGTGCCAGTAGTCCGACAGGATCTACTAACTATGGCTACACCTTC.

The chain carries TRBV4-1 and TRBJ1-5; perhaps TRBD1 as D (5 bases). The length of the CDR3 is 15 residues. In germline, CDR1 is MGHRA, CDR2 YSYEKL. Trimming stripped 5 bases from V and 0 bases from J, with 11 bases between. The DNA for the CDR3 is TGCGCCAGCAGCGGGGGAAGCTATAGCAATCAGCCCCAGCATTTT. As protein: CASSGGSYSNQPQHF.

This clone occurred a few times. The chain employs TRBV9 and TRBJ2-3, with D possibly being TRBD1 (6 bases). From germline, CDR1 is SGDLS and CDR2 YYNGEE. The CDR3 extends over 14 amino acids. Trimming left V 0 bases short and J 1 base short, with 6 bases between. The CDR3 spells CASSVEGGTDTQYF. In DNA, the CDR3 is TGTGCCAGCAGCGTAGAGGGGGGCACAGATACGCAGTATTTT.

The V and J genes are TRBV6-1 and TRBJ2-1; D is possibly TRBD1 (6 bases). This CDR3 region has 14 residues. The V gene's germline CDR1 is MNHNS and CDR2 SASEGT. V was clipped by 2 bases and J by 4 bases, with 9 bases between them. The CDR3 DNA follows: TGTGCCAGCAGTGAAAAACAGGGATACAATGAGCAGTTCTTC. Its translation is CASSEKQGYNEQFF.

This clone is classed as medium-sized. The rearrangement joins TRBV5-6 to TRBJ2-7; D uncertain. Germline V gene data show CDR1 as SGHDT and CDR2 as YYEEEE. The germline V and J ends were trimmed by 4 bases and 4 bases, with 27 bases remaining between them. The CDR3 spans 18 residues. This CDR3 reads CASSKPAGSSTRNYEQYF. CDR3 in DNA: TGTGCCAGCAGCAAACCCGCCGGTAGTTCGACGAGAAATTACGAGCAGTACTTC.

This chain connects TRBV28 to TRBJ2-7; no firm D call. The CDR3 loop spans 13 amino acids. The V end was cut by 7 bases, the J end by 3 bases, with 13 bases between. Per germline, CDR1 MDHEN and CDR2 SYDVKM. The CDR3 nucleotides read TGTGCCAGCACAGGATCGCCTTTCTACGAGCAGTACTTC. It is translated as CASTGSPFYEQYF.

The V gene is TRBV27, the J gene TRBJ1-1, with 9 nucleotides matching TRBD1. Germline V lookup: CDR1 MNHEY, CDR2 SMNVEV (reference sequence). The CDR3 has 15 residues. With 6 bases clipped from V and 4 bases from J, the junction kept 9 bases outside the gene matches. The CDR3 region has the DNA TGTGCCAGCAGAAAATTACCGGGACAGGGCACTGAAGCTTTCTTT. Its protein product is CASRKLPGQGTEAFF.

This clone is classed as medium-sized. The chain couples TRBV11-3 to TRBJ2-2, with 8 bases aligning to TRBD2. V lost 5 bases and J lost 4; bases outside the gene matches: 3. The CDR3 is made up of 14 amino acids. CDR1 and CDR2 (germline): SGHNT, YENEEA. CDR3 amino acids: CASSPRGGTGELFF. The DNA of the CDR3 is TGTGCCAGCAGCCCCCGGGGGGGCACCGGGGAGCTGTTTTTT. Supplemented by reference TRBV11-3 and TRBJ2-2, the full variable domain reads EAGVVQSPRYKIIEKKQPVAFWCNPISGHNTLYWYLQNLGQGPELLIRYENEEAVDDSQLPKDRFSAERLKGVDSTLKIQPAELGDSAVYLCASSPRGGTGELFFGEGSRLTVL.

A single count supports this clone. The CDR3 nucleotides are TGTGCCAGCAGCCCTTATTACCAAGAGACCCAGTACTTC. Residues: CASSPYYQETQYF. The chain links TRBV6-5 to TRBJ2-5; D remains ambiguous. V was trimmed by 6 bases and J by 0 bases, leaving 8 bases between them. The CDR3 has 13 amino acids. Germline CDR1 reads MNHEY; CDR2 reads SVGAGI.

The chain recombines TRBV10-2 with TRBJ1-2; no reliable D call. The CDR3 contains 13 residues. V lost 3 bases to trimming and J lost 5 bases, with 10 bases between them. Per the germline V gene, CDR1 is WSHSY and CDR2 is SAAADI. In DNA, the CDR3 is TGCGCCAGCAGTGAAAGGGTCGATTATGGCTACACCTTC. Encoded protein: CASSERVDYGYTF.

The chain combines TRBV7-9 with TRBJ2-5; 7 nucleotides align to TRBD2. After removal of 2 bases from V and 3 bases from J, the junction contained 6 bases not matched to a gene. The CDR3 contains 15 residues. CDR1 is SEHNR and CDR2 is FQNEAQ in the germline V gene (reference sequence). In nucleotides, the CDR3 is TGTGCCAGCAGCTTACTTCTGGCGGGAGAAGAGACCCAGTACTTC. Amino acids: CASSLLLAGEETQYF.

This clone appeared a few times. The rearrangement uses TRBV19 and TRBJ1-1; 9 bases agree with TRBD1. The germline V gene encodes CDR1 LNHDA and CDR2 SQIVND (reference sequence). This CDR3 has 11 residues. Trimming cost V 7 bases and J 7 bases; bases outside gene matches: 1. CDR3 in amino acids: CASTTGGEAFF. Here the CDR3 DNA reads TGTGCCAGTACGACAGGGGGTGAAGCTTTCTTT.

The V and J genes are TRBV25-1 and TRBJ2-7; D gene uncertain. V was clipped by 3 bases and J by 9 bases, with 6 bases between them. CDR3 length: 10 residues. The germline V gene encodes CDR1 MGHDK and CDR2 SYGVNS. The CDR3: CASSENRQYF. The CDR3 DNA reads TGTGCCAGCAGTGAGAATAGGCAGTACTTC.